The present entry profiles one T cell receptor (beta chain) with its context. This clone's antigen is unknown. The input lacks base qualities; no much larger clone sits a single base away. This record comes from a study of blood T cell repertoires in COVID-19 (dated by TCRdb to the early 2020s). At the level of the whole study: Samples covering the acute and convalescent phases of COVID-19 were provided by collaborators in the United States, Italy and Spain. The prospective study material was composed of cDNA or gDNA derived from T cells, B-cell-depleted T cells, or PBMCs. Deeply sampled blood TCRbeta repertoires from subjects exposed to, actively infected with, or recovered from COVID-19 were included in the dataset. The repertoires were made available in a free public database intended to serve as a resource for research on the immune response to SARS-CoV-2. Samples were obtained from the ongoing ImmuneRACE study (first 160 participants) and from 1,254 subjects provided by 6 global collaborators. The sample metadata nearly always contained a de-identified subject ID, COVID-19 status, age in years and sex. Where HLA class I and class II types were available, the types were taken from metadata supplied by the sample provider, not from assay-based typing. Broad study findings and their caveats: The amount of clinical and demographic metadata varied by source and participant and was provided uncurated.

The CDR3 runs 15 amino acids, cysteine and phenylalanine included. Solely the CDR3 DNA is kept, with 45 bases framed from the first base. For CDR1 and CDR2, the germline V gene lists MRHNA and SNTAGT. After removal of 4 bases from V and 9 bases from J, the junction retains 4 bases not matched to a gene. TCRbeta CDR3 regions were amplified from genomic DNA by means of the immunoSEQ Assay, a bias-controlled multiplex PCR. From the authors' description of their analysis: Nucleated cell counts per sample were estimated from amplification of reference gene primers within the assay. To quantify the absolute abundance of each unique TCRbeta CDR3 rearrangement, sequence reads were collapsed and filtered. For each sample, productive Simpson clonality was calculated as the square root of Simpson's diversity index over productive rearrangements. Held by TCRdb, this immuneACCESS table contains in-frame sequences only and omits some clones. Under half of the omission traces to an unresolved V gene where checked; the cause of the rest is unknown. The V and J calls and clone size come from that table; D and trimming were worked out from the DNA. Within this sample are 200,000 to 300,000 clones, with approximately 90% of them counted one time only. Jointly, the top ten make up 0.9% to 1% of the sample.

Another Seattle source contributed samples from volunteer blood donors who had recovered from COVID-19. Each collaborating institution followed its own protocols to collect whole blood in K2EDTA tubes. Collaborator samples were shipped for TCRbeta analysis as frozen whole blood, isolated PBMCs, or DNA extracted from either sample type. In this chain, TRBV6-4 is recombined with TRBJ2-1, with TRBD2 matching 15 junction bases. The material sequenced was peripheral blood. This sequence originates from a middle-aged woman who had recovered from COVID-19. The CDR3 region has the sequence CASSGEGLAGGEQFF. The DNA is as follows: TGTGCCAGCAGTGGCGAGGGACTAGCGGGAGGTGAGCAGTTCTTC.